Below, 24 T cell receptor beta chains from the same sample are listed, as sequenced in a study of blood T cell repertoires in COVID-19. TCRdb's copy holds only in-frame clones and misses some; the assay was immunoSEQ multiplex PCR. There are 400,000 or so clones in the sample; about 92% occur only once, and approximately 0.55% lies in the top ten. The sequenced material came from PBMCs or T cells enriched from blood (not recorded which). The receptors shown here come from a young man who had recovered from COVID-19.

The chain employs TRBV19 and TRBJ2-2, with D perhaps matching TRBD1 (5 bases). From germline, CDR1 is LNHDA and CDR2 SQIVND (reference sequence). Trimming pared 11 bases from V and 6 bases from J, leaving 16 bases between. This CDR3 contains 13 residues. The CDR3 here is CASRGPGSGELFF. In DNA, the CDR3 is TGTGCCTCTCGAGGCCCAGGGTCCGGGGAGCTGTTTTTT.

The rearrangement links TRBV28 to TRBJ2-2; TRBD2 matches 11 bases. The CDR3 has 17 residues. The V gene end was trimmed by 6 bases and the J gene end by 5 bases; junction bases not matched to a gene: 11. The germline V gene encodes CDR1 MDHEN and CDR2 SYDVKM. The CDR3 bases are TGTGCCAGCAGAGCACCAGGACTAGCGGGTGTTACCGGGGAGCTGTTTTTT. As protein: CASRAPGLAGVTGELFF.

V is TRBV6-4 and J is TRBJ1-6, with a tentative D call TRBD1 (5 bases). V lost 1 base and J lost 8, with 9 bases in between. CDR3 length: 14 residues. Germline CDR1 and CDR2: MRHNA and SNTAGT. The CDR3 reads CASSDWTMDSPLHF. The DNA of the CDR3 is TGTGCCAGCAGTGACTGGACAATGGATTCACCCCTCCACTTT.

The chain recombines TRBV19 with TRBJ2-6; tentative D call: TRBD1 (7 bases). Germline CDR1 reads LNHDA; CDR2 reads SQIVND (reference sequence). The CDR3 extends over 16 amino acids. V lost 6 bases and J lost 0, with 12 bases in between. CDR3 residues: CASSPGGSSGANVLTF. The DNA of the CDR3 is TGTGCCAGTAGCCCAGGGGGGAGCTCTGGGGCCAACGTCCTGACTTTC.

The chain employs TRBV10-3 and TRBJ1-5; D gene uncertain. Per germline, CDR1 ENHRY and CDR2 SYGVKD. Trimming left V 3 bases short and J 3 bases short, with 3 bases between. The CDR3 runs 12 residues. The CDR3 nucleotides are TGTGCCATCAGTGATATCAATCAGCCCCAGCATTTT. It specifies CAISDINQPQHF.

The V gene is TRBV11-3, the J gene TRBJ1-3; D not certain. V was trimmed by 4 bases and J by 0 bases, leaving 10 bases between them. This CDR3 comprises 15 residues. CDR1 is SGHNT and CDR2 is YENEEA in the germline V gene. CDR3 in DNA: TGTGCCAGCAGCTCGCACACCATCTCTGGAAACACCATATATTTT. Residues: CASSSHTISGNTIYF. The variable domain in full, completed from reference TRBV11-3 and TRBJ1-3, reads EAGVVQSPRYKIIEKKQPVAFWCNPISGHNTLYWYLQNLGQGPELLIRYENEEAVDDSQLPKDRFSAERLKGVDSTLKIQPAELGDSAVYLCASSSHTISGNTIYFGEGSWLTVV.

V usage is TRBV30 and J usage is TRBJ1-2; D ambiguous. The CDR3 length is 13 residues. Germline loops: CDR1 GTSNPN, CDR2 SVGIG (reference sequence). V was shortened by 3 bases and J by 0 bases, with 8 bases between the two germline ends. The CDR3 protein is CAWRGGSNYGYTF. CDR3 DNA sequence: TGTGCCTGGAGAGGCGGATCTAACTATGGCTACACCTTC.

The rearrangement uses TRBV21-1 and TRBJ2-2; the D call in the table, TRBD2, was not verified against the DNA. TRBV21-1 is deemed a pseudogene. This CDR3 has 17 amino acids. The CDR3 sequence is CASSKVGTSGTTGELFF. DNA of the CDR3: TGTGCCAGCAGCAAAGTTGGGACTAGCGGGACGACCGGGGAGCTGTTTTTT.

This clone came up a few times. This chain connects TRBV27 to TRBJ1-6; weak D call: TRBD1 (6 bases). CDR1 is MNHEY, CDR2 SMNVEV, per germline (reference sequence). Trimming cost V 3 bases and J 5 bases, with 11 bases left between them. The length of the CDR3 is 15 residues. The CDR3 reads CASSLGGPNNSPLHF. The CDR3 nucleotides read TGTGCCAGCAGTTTGGGGGGGCCCAATAATTCACCCCTCCACTTT.

This clone turned up a few times. The chain employs TRBV4-1 and TRBJ1-4, with 7 bases matching TRBD1. The trim removed 1 base at V and 8 bases at J, leaving 7 bases unmatched. This CDR3 spans 15 amino acids. Germline values: CDR1 MGHRA, CDR2 YSYEKL. The CDR3 loop is CASSQVTGNGEKLFF. The CDR3 coding sequence is TGCGCCAGCAGCCAAGTGACAGGGAACGGAGAAAAACTGTTTTTT.

The CDR3: CASSDNMGQGESYEQYF. CDR3 nucleotide sequence: TGTGCCAGCAGCGACAATATGGGACAGGGTGAATCCTACGAGCAGTACTTC. V gene TRBV7-8 combines with J gene TRBJ2-7; 9 bases align to TRBD1. Germline V gene sequence: CDR1 SGHVS, CDR2 FQNEAQ. Trimming removed 5 bases from V and 1 base from J; junction bases left unmatched: 12. This CDR3 is built from 17 residues.

The chain links TRBV15 to TRBJ1-2, with 7 bases lining up with TRBD1. Germline assignment: CDR1 LNHNV and CDR2 YYDKDF (reference sequence). The CDR3 spans 18 residues. Trimming took 3 bases from V and 5 from J; bases not matched to a gene: 18. The CDR3 DNA reads TGTGCCACCAGCAGTTTCCGCAGACAGGGCCCGTCTGGGTATGGCTACACCTTC. Its translation: CATSSFRRQGPSGYGYTF.

The count of this clone is one. The chain is built from TRBV6-5 and TRBJ2-2; the D gene is possibly TRBD1 (6 bases). This CDR3 spans 15 amino acids. The V end lost 2 bases, the J end lost 5 bases, and 12 bases lay between the germline ends. Germline CDR1 reads MNHEY; CDR2 reads SVGAGI. This chain's CDR3 is CASSYQGPRTGELFF. The CDR3 DNA is TGTGCCAGCAGTTACCAGGGGCCGAGGACCGGGGAGCTGTTTTTT.

V is TRBV20-1 and J is TRBJ2-1; tentative D call: TRBD2 (5 bases). Germline CDR1 DFQATT, CDR2 SNEGSKA (reference sequence). V lost 3 bases to trimming and J lost 3 bases, with 18 bases between them. CDR3 length equals 16 residues. CDR3 sequence (DNA): TGCAGTGCTAGTTACCGACTACCACCTAACTACAATGAGCAGTTCTTC. This encodes CSASYRLPPNYNEQFF.

The rearrangement uses TRBV3-1 (or the pseudogene TRBV3-2) and TRBJ1-2; unclear D gene. Trimming cost V 1 base and J 4 bases, with 7 bases left between them. CDR3 length: 13 amino acids. Germline CDR1 reads LGHDT; CDR2 reads YNNKEL (reference sequence). For the CDR3, the DNA is TGTGCCAGCAGCCAAGGGTCGGGCTATGGCTACACCTTC. Its protein product is CASSQGSGYGYTF.

The chain carries TRBV29-1 and TRBJ2-1; 7 nucleotides agree with TRBD1. V lost 4 bases, J lost 7 bases, and 10 bases stayed unmatched. This CDR3 contains 14 residues. Germline V lookup: CDR1 SQVTM, CDR2 ANQGSEA. The CDR3 coding sequence is TGCAGCGTTGTTCGAAGGGGGCGCGGGAATGAGCAGTTCTTC. Its protein is CSVVRRGRGNEQFF.

The chain recombines TRBV27 with TRBJ2-7, with 8 nucleotides matching TRBD2. The germline V gene encodes CDR1 MNHEY and CDR2 SMNVEV (reference sequence). The CDR3 runs 14 residues. Losses at the gene ends were 6 bases for V and 4 bases for J; bases not matched to a gene: 8. CDR3 residues: CASSPRGGFYEQYF. CDR3 nucleotides: TGTGCCAGCAGCCCCCGGGGGGGATTTTACGAGCAGTACTTC.

This rearrangement joins TRBV11-3 to TRBJ1-6; 8 bases agree with TRBD1. This CDR3 is 13 amino acids long. V lost 6 bases to trimming and J lost 9 bases; unmatched junction nucleotides: 4. CDR1 SGHNT and CDR2 YENEEA come from the germline V gene. CDR3 in DNA: TGTGCCAGCAGGCGACAGGGGACTTCACCCCTCCACTTT. It encodes CASRRQGTSPLHF.

The chain has TRBV6-1 and TRBJ2-7; 9 bases agree with TRBD2. V lost 4 bases, J lost 7 bases, and 17 bases stayed unmatched. Germline V CDR1 and CDR2: MNHNS, SASEGT. The CDR3 spans 17 residues. The CDR3: CASSGGGRVSGRGEQYF. CDR3 DNA sequence: TGTGCCAGCAGTGGGGGGGGAAGGGTTAGCGGGAGAGGGGAGCAGTACTTC.

The rearrangement links TRBV18 to TRBJ2-2; 9 bases map to TRBD2. Germline trimming cut 3 bases from V and 1 base from J; bases unmatched to any gene: 3. Germline values: CDR1 KGHSH, CDR2 LQKENI. The CDR3 is 16 amino acids. The CDR3 nucleotides are TGTGCCAGCTCACCCCAACTAGCGGGGAACACCGGGGAGCTGTTTTTT. Residues: CASSPQLAGNTGELFF.

The CDR3: CASAKGQANYGYTF. The CDR3 DNA sequence: TGTGCCAGTGCGAAGGGACAGGCCAACTATGGCTACACCTTC. The genes are TRBV19 and TRBJ1-2; TRBD1 matches at 8 bases. Per the germline V gene, CDR1 is LNHDA and CDR2 is SQIVND (reference sequence). The trim removed 8 bases at V and 2 bases at J, leaving 7 bases unmatched. This CDR3 has 14 residues.

At least ten counts were recorded for this clone. The chain recombines TRBV6-5 with TRBJ1-5; 8 bases map to TRBD1. V lost 6 bases and J lost 1; bases outside the gene matches: 2. The CDR3 totals 14 residues. Germline assignment: CDR1 MNHEY and CDR2 SVGAGI. The CDR3 DNA sequence: TGTGCCAGCAGCGGACAGGGAAGCAATCAGCCCCAGCATTTT. This translates into CASSGQGSNQPQHF.

The genes are TRBV24-1 and TRBJ2-7, with unresolved D. The CDR3 is 14 amino acids. Trimming shortened V by 1 base and J by 4 bases, and 10 bases separated the two germline ends. Germline loops: CDR1 KGHDR, CDR2 SFDVKD. The CDR3 DNA reads TGTGCCACCAGTGATTTTGAAACATCTTACGAGCAGTACTTC. Protein product: CATSDFETSYEQYF.

The V and J genes are TRBV28 and TRBJ1-5; 8 bases fit TRBD1. The trim removed 6 bases at V and 1 base at J, leaving 8 bases unmatched. The CDR3 contains 16 residues. Germline CDR1 and CDR2: MDHEN and SYDVKM. In nucleotides, the CDR3 is TGTGCCAGCAGACTTGACAGGGGAGTGAGCAATCAGCCCCAGCATTTT. This sequence encodes CASRLDRGVSNQPQHF.